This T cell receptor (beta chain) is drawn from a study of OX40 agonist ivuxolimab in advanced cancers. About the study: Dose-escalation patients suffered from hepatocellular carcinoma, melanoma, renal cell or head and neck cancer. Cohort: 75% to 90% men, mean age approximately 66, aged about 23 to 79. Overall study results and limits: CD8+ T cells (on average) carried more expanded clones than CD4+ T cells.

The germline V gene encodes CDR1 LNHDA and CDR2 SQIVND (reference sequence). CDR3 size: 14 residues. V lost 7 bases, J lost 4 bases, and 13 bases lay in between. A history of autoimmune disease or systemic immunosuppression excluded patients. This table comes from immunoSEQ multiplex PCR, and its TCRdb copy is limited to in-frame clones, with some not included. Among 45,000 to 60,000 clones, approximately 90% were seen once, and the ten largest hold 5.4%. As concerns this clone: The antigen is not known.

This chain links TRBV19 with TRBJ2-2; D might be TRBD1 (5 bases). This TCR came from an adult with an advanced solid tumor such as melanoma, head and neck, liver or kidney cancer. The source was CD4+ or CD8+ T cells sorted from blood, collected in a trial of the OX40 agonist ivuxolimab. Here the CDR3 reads CASTGIMRTGELFF. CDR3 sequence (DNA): TGTGCCAGTACAGGGATTATGCGCACCGGGGAGCTGTTTTTT.